The text below deals with one TCR beta chain. Its antigen is unidentified. The data were taken from a study of breast tumors, draining lymph nodes, adjacent tissues. The study, taken as a whole, reports: Luminal-like breast cancer showed significantly greater tumor-nontumor repertoire similarity than basal-like breast cancer did. The lymph node origin of tumor T cells was framed as consistent with a hypothesis, not demonstrated.

TCRdb independently ran MiXCR on the multiplex PCR reads; one entry per CDR3 protein. The data contain more than 50,000 distinct CDR3 sequences, roughly 44% of them singletons. This CDR3 is built from 15 residues. Germline V CDR1 and CDR2: SQVTM, ANQGSEA. V was shortened by 3 bases and J by 0 bases, with 11 bases between the two germline ends. The chain joins TRBV29-1 to TRBJ2-2, with D perhaps matching TRBD1 (5 bases). Sequenced input: breast tumor tissue. The sequence derives from a female donor with breast cancer. Some clones in this sample may be carry-over from other donors' samples. CDR3 coding DNA: TGCAGCGTTGATCAGGGCTGTGCGAACACCGGGGAGCTGTTTTTT. This gives the protein CSVDQGCANTGELFF.